The TCR beta chain described here comes from a study of technical replicates of blood from a few donors. This CDR3 has 13 residues. V trimming: 5 bases; J trimming: 7 bases; junction bases outside the gene matches: 4. Germline assignment: CDR1 SGHVS and CDR2 FNYEAQ. The table lists this clone with a count of one. TCRdb's copy holds only in-frame clones and misses some; the assay was immunoSEQ multiplex PCR. The sample shows tens of thousands of clones, roughly 92% of them seen only once. This sequence was found in a human donor in good health. The chain is built from TRBV7-6 and TRBJ2-2; 7 bases agree with TRBD1. The sequencing input was T cells isolated from PBMCs. The CDR3 loop reads CASSRAGGGELFF. The CDR3 DNA follows: TGTGCCAGCAGCCGAGCAGGGGGCGGGGAGCTGTTTTTT.